Below are 29 T cell receptor beta chains sequenced from a single sample in a study of T cells in Graves' hyperthyroidism and ophthalmopathy. RNA transcripts served as the template for amplifying TCR beta CDR3 regions. When the TCR CDR3 underwent first-round RT-PCR, the HTBI primer set was used. TCRdb used MiXCR to reprocess the multiplex PCR reads, holding one entry per CDR3 protein. The sample yields some 560,000 distinct CDR3 sequences, about 15% seen once. Sequenced sample: blood. The receptors stem from a middle-aged woman with Graves' hyperthyroidism.

In its sample, this clonotype was seen many times. The J gene is TRBJ2-6, the V gene TRBV12-3 or TRBV12-4; TRBD2 aligns across 9 bases. The CDR3 consists of 18 residues. The V segment lost 5 bases and the J segment 1 base; nucleotides outside the gene matches: 9. CDR3 sequence (DNA): TGTGCCAGCAGTCCGAGCGGGAGGTCGAAATCTGGGGCCAACGTCCTGACTTTC. Translating it yields CASSPSGRSKSGANVLTF.

The gene calls are TRBV28 and TRBJ2-7; 7 bases agree with TRBD1. V dropped 8 bases and J dropped 0; count of bases not matched to a gene: 10. The CDR3 is 15 amino acids. Germline CDR1 MDHEN, CDR2 SYDVKM. The CDR3 region is CASSRRGPGSYEQYF. DNA of the CDR3: TGTGCCAGCTCAAGAAGGGGGCCGGGCTCCTACGAGCAGTACTTC. Together with reference TRBV28 and TRBJ2-7, the CDR3 gives the full variable domain: DVKVTQSSRYLVKRTGEKVFLECVQDMDHENMFWYRQDPGLGLRLIYFSYDVKMKEKGDIPEGYSVSREKKERFSLILESASTNQTSMYLCASSRRGPGSYEQYFGPGTRLTVT.

The chain is built from TRBV7-9 and TRBJ1-1, with D perhaps matching TRBD1 (5 bases). CDR3 size: 17 residues. Germline V gene lookup returns CDR1 SEHNR and CDR2 FQNEAQ (reference sequence). V lost 7 bases and J lost 8, with 29 bases in between. CDR3 sequence (DNA): TGTGCCAGCACCCTATTCCCTCGACTAGGACAACGGGAGGAAGCTTTCTTT. Its translation is CASTLFPRLGQREEAFF.

As to this clonotype: A read error is possible here, since a much larger clone lies one base away. The chain recombines TRBV15 with TRBJ1-2; D gene unclear. V lost 2 bases to trimming and J lost 0 bases, with 19 bases between them. CDR1 and CDR2 (germline): LNHNV, YYDKDF (reference sequence). This CDR3 has 18 amino acids. CDR3 amino acids: CATSRRPNRINSNYGYTF. The DNA of the CDR3 is TGTGCCACCAGCAGACGTCCGAACCGGATTAACTCTAACTATGGCTACACCTTC.

This clonotype was detected once. This rearrangement joins TRBV6-1 to TRBJ2-3; TRBD1 or TRBD2 may be the D gene (5 bases each). The CDR3 totals 16 residues. Germline CDR1 is MNHNS and CDR2 is SASEGT. The germline V and J ends were trimmed by 6 bases and 3 bases, with 19 bases remaining between them. The CDR3 sequence: CASSDPPGSGTDTQYF. DNA of the CDR3: TGTGCCAGCAGCGACCCCCCAGGGAGTGGGACAGATACGCAGTATTTT.

The V gene is TRBV7-6, the J gene TRBJ2-5; 7 nucleotides match TRBD1. Losses at the gene ends were 6 bases for V and 3 bases for J; bases not matched to a gene: 7. This CDR3 is built from 14 residues. Per the germline V gene, CDR1 is SGHVS and CDR2 is FNYEAQ. CDR3 protein: CASRPGTVEETQYF. CDR3 nucleotide sequence: TGTGCCAGCAGACCCGGGACAGTAGAAGAGACCCAGTACTTC.

At least ten counts were recorded for this clonotype. The chain carries TRBV28 and TRBJ2-3; 7 nucleotides agree with TRBD1. The CDR3 length is 17 residues. The V segment lost 6 bases and the J segment 0 bases; nucleotides outside the gene matches: 12. Germline-derived CDR1 and CDR2 are MDHEN and SYDVKM. The CDR3 DNA reads TGTGCCAGCAGGCCCCACGGGACAGCAACTAGCACAGATACGCAGTATTTT. It codes for CASRPHGTATSTDTQYF.

The gene calls are TRBV9 and TRBJ2-1, with TRBD1 matching over 9 bases. Germline V CDR1 and CDR2: SGDLS, YYNGEE. V was clipped by 0 bases and J by 3 bases; unmatched bases: 10. The CDR3 has 18 amino acids. Written as DNA, the CDR3 is TGTGCCAGCAGCGTAGCTACGGGGACAGGGTCGAGCTACAATGAGCAGTTCTTC. Amino acids: CASSVATGTGSSYNEQFF.

The genes are TRBV24-1 and TRBJ2-3; TRBD1 aligns across 10 bases. CDR1 is KGHDR and CDR2 is SFDVKD in the germline V gene. The trim removed 3 bases at V and 4 bases at J, leaving 0 bases unmatched. The CDR3 runs 14 residues. The CDR3 spells CATSDGQGADTQYF. The CDR3, as DNA: TGTGCCACCAGTGATGGACAGGGGGCAGATACGCAGTATTTT.

This chain uses TRBV7-2 with TRBJ2-7; D perhaps matches TRBD2 (6 bases). In germline, CDR1 is SGHTA, CDR2 FQGNSA. Trimming left V 1 base short and J 5 bases short, with 9 bases between. The CDR3 sequence is 13 residues long. Here the CDR3 DNA reads TGTGCCAGCAGCTTAGGGGGCGGGAACGAGCAGTACTTC. This sequence encodes CASSLGGGNEQYF.

The V gene is TRBV20-1, the J gene TRBJ1-2; 9 bases are shared with TRBD1. V trimming: 5 bases; J trimming: 14 bases; junction bases outside the gene matches: 12. CDR3 length: 12 residues. Looked up from germline, CDR1 is DFQATT and CDR2 is SNEGSKA (reference sequence). The CDR3 DNA reads TGCAGTGCTTCCGGGACAGGGCCTATGAGGACCTTC. Translating it yields CSASGTGPMRTF.

Here the CDR3 reads CASSGGGTGGVDTEAFF. The CDR3 nucleotides are TGTGCCAGCAGCGGCGGTGGTACAGGGGGCGTCGACACTGAAGCTTTCTTT. This chain links TRBV7-9 with TRBJ1-1; 9 bases agree with TRBD1. CDR1 is SEHNR, CDR2 FQNEAQ, per germline (reference sequence). J lost 3 bases, V lost 5 bases, and 13 bases had no gene match. This CDR3 contains 17 residues. Complete variable domain (other parts from reference TRBV7-9 and TRBJ1-1): DTGVSQNPRHKITKRGQNVTFRCDPISEHNRLYWYRQTLGQGPEFLTYFQNEAQLEKSRLLSDRFSAERPKGSFSTLEIQRTEQGDSAMYLCASSGGGTGGVDTEAFFGQGTRLTVV.

The chain has TRBV9 and TRBJ2-7; D uncertain. V shed 0 bases and J shed 6 bases, with 13 bases lying between them. CDR3 length: 14 residues. CDR1 and CDR2 (germline): SGDLS, YYNGEE. In nucleotides, the CDR3 is TGTGCCAGCAGCGTAGATCTCGACTGGGGCGAGCAGTACTTC. This codes for CASSVDLDWGEQYF.

This clonotype showed up many times. The gene calls are TRBV3-1 and TRBJ2-3, with D possibly called TRBD1 or TRBD2 (5 bases each). Trimming stripped 11 bases from V and 6 bases from J, with 12 bases between. The CDR3 spans 11 residues. The germline V gene encodes CDR1 LGHDT and CDR2 YNNKEL (reference sequence). In nucleotides, the CDR3 is TGTGCCTCCATAGGGACGGATACGCAGTATTTT. This codes for CASIGTDTQYF.

Comment on this clonotype: A much larger clone lies a single base off, so this may be a read error. The CDR3 DNA follows: TGTGCCAGCAGTTTTGGGCTAGCGGGAGACTACGAGCAGTTCTTC. This sequence encodes CASSFGLAGDYEQFF. The V and J genes are TRBV11-2 and TRBJ2-7, with 10 positions matching TRBD2. The J call could be wrong; TRBJ2-1 is a better fit for the DNA end. Germline loops: CDR1 SGHAT, CDR2 FQNNGV. The CDR3 has 15 residues.

This clonotype was recorded many times. This chain joins TRBV3-1 and TRBJ2-1; 7 bases line up with TRBD2. V lost 5 bases, J lost 4 bases, and 5 bases stayed unmatched. The germline V gene encodes CDR1 LGHDT and CDR2 YNNKEL (reference sequence). CDR3 length equals 14 residues. CDR3 region: CASSFLAVYNEQFF. The CDR3 DNA reads as TGTGCCAGCAGCTTTCTAGCGGTGTACAATGAGCAGTTCTTC.

This clonotype was seen ten or more times. The chain couples TRBV2 to TRBJ2-5, with 8 bases lining up with TRBD1. Trimming at V came to 4 bases and at J to 4 bases, leaving 8 bases not matched to a gene. Germline V gene lookup returns CDR1 SNHLY and CDR2 FYNNEI. This CDR3 has 15 amino acids. The CDR3 DNA reads as TGTGCCAGCAGTGTTTGGGCCGGACAGGGAGAGACCCAGTACTTC. This encodes CASSVWAGQGETQYF.

This clonotype came up many times. The rearrangement links TRBV5-1 to TRBJ2-1, with 12 bases identical to TRBD2. Trimming cost V 0 bases and J 7 bases; bases outside gene matches: 11. The germline V gene has CDR1 SGHRS and CDR2 YFSETQ. This CDR3 spans 18 amino acids. CDR3 in amino acids: CASSLGLTSGSLGNEQFF. The CDR3 DNA sequence: TGCGCCAGCAGCTTGGGACTGACTAGCGGGAGTCTAGGTAATGAGCAGTTCTTC.

This clonotype has ten or more counts. The J gene is TRBJ2-7, the V gene TRBV28; 7 nucleotides line up with TRBD2. This CDR3 spans 17 amino acids. Germline V gene sequence: CDR1 MDHEN, CDR2 SYDVKM. V shed 4 bases and J 4 bases; nucleotides not matched to a gene: 16. The CDR3 reads CASSSTFPGRDRYEQYF. The CDR3 DNA reads as TGTGCCAGCAGTTCAACCTTCCCAGGGAGGGACCGGTACGAGCAGTACTTC.

The table lists this clonotype with a count of one. The CDR3 DNA reads TGTGCCAGCAGCTTAGCGGGACCCGGGCCGGATACGCAGTATTTT. This encodes CASSLAGPGPDTQYF. This chain links TRBV9 with TRBJ2-3; 8 positions match TRBD2. CDR1 is SGDLS and CDR2 is YYNGEE in the germline V gene. The CDR3 runs 15 residues. J gave up 6 bases and V 4 bases, and 10 bases lay outside the gene matches.

Concerning this clonotype itself: This may be a read error: a much more frequent sequence differs by one nucleotide. The chain carries TRBV5-1 and TRBJ2-1; 13 bases fit TRBD2. The J call may be incorrect, as the DNA end agrees better with TRBJ2-7. Germline V CDR1 and CDR2: SGHRS, YFSETQ. The CDR3 has 17 residues. Here the CDR3 reads CASSLGTSGSSYNEQYF. CDR3 DNA: TGCGCCAGCAGCTTGGGGACTAGCGGGAGCTCCTACAATGAGCAGTACTTC.

This clonotype was picked up many times. The chain recombines TRBV2 with TRBJ1-4, with D possibly matching TRBD1 (5 bases). Germline assignment: CDR1 SNHLY and CDR2 FYNNEI. V was cut by 0 bases and J by 10 bases, with 21 bases left in between. This CDR3 is 17 amino acids long. The CDR3 here is CASSEAPSDTMGGKLFF. As DNA, the CDR3 is TGTGCCAGCAGTGAAGCTCCATCGGACACCATGGGGGGAAAACTGTTTTTT. The full variable domain, its missing parts supplied by reference TRBV2 and TRBJ1-4, is EPEVTQTPSHQVTQMGQEVILRCVPISNHLYFYWYRQILGQKVEFLVSFYNNEISEKSEIFDDQFSVERPDGSNFTLKIRSTKLEDSAMYFCASSEAPSDTMGGKLFFGSGTQLSVL.

This clonotype was seen at least ten times. This chain joins TRBV12-3 or TRBV12-4 and TRBJ1-3; D is possibly TRBD1 (5 bases). This CDR3 spans 15 amino acids. V lost 3 bases and J lost 0, with 9 bases in between. This chain's CDR3 is CASSLGQVSGNTIYF. The CDR3 coding sequence is TGTGCCAGCAGTTTGGGGCAGGTCTCTGGAAACACCATATATTTT.

The rearrangement uses TRBV6-1 and TRBJ1-1, with 8 nucleotides matching TRBD1. V dropped 8 bases and J dropped 0; count of bases not matched to a gene: 5. This CDR3 has 14 residues. CDR1 MNHNS and CDR2 SASEGT come from the germline V gene. The CDR3 sequence is CASLVQGVNTEAFF. CDR3 in DNA: TGTGCCAGCCTAGTACAGGGGGTGAACACTGAAGCTTTCTTT.

This clonotype was seen more than once but under ten times. The V gene is TRBV28, the J gene TRBJ1-2, with a weak D call TRBD1 (6 bases). CDR3 length: 13 residues. Germline loops: CDR1 MDHEN, CDR2 SYDVKM. Trimming removed 3 bases at V and 4 bases at J, with 9 bases between. CDR3 region: CASSFQGSYGYTF. CDR3 DNA sequence: TGTGCCAGCAGTTTTCAGGGGAGCTATGGCTACACCTTC.

This clonotype was found many times. The genes are TRBV2 and TRBJ2-1; D is possibly TRBD1 (6 bases). Germline CDR1 and CDR2: SNHLY and FYNNEI. The V gene lost 6 bases and the J gene lost 7 bases, with 10 bases spanning the gap. This CDR3 is 12 amino acids long. In DNA, the CDR3 is TGTGCCAGCAGGGCACAGGGAAATGAGCAGTTCTTC. Translation gives CASRAQGNEQFF. Filled out from reference TRBV2 and TRBJ2-1, the complete variable domain reads EPEVTQTPSHQVTQMGQEVILRCVPISNHLYFYWYRQILGQKVEFLVSFYNNEISEKSEIFDDQFSVERPDGSNFTLKIRSTKLEDSAMYFCASRAQGNEQFFGPGTRLTVL.

In its sample, this clonotype was seen many times. The V gene is TRBV20-1, the J gene TRBJ2-7; TRBD1 matches 9 bases. Trimming removed 3 bases from V and 3 bases from J; junction bases left unmatched: 18. Germline CDR1 is DFQATT and CDR2 is SNEGSKA (reference sequence). This CDR3 comprises 18 residues. The chain's CDR3 is CSASLTPGQGFSFYEQYF. The CDR3 region has the DNA TGCAGTGCTAGCCTAACTCCGGGACAGGGATTTTCGTTCTACGAGCAGTACTTC.

This clonotype was detected a few times. Here the CDR3 omits its conserved ending phenylalanine or tryptophan, so a read error is the likely source. This chain links TRBV3-1 with TRBJ1-5; possibly TRBD1 for D (5 bases). Germline V gives CDR1 LGHDT, CDR2 YNNKEL (reference sequence). V gave up 5 bases and J gave up 2 bases, with 16 bases separating them. There are 16 residues in the CDR3. CDR3 amino acids: CASSSQAGPGNQPQHS. As DNA, the CDR3 is TGTGCCAGCAGCTCACAGGCAGGACCAGGCAATCAGCCCCAGCATTCT.

This clonotype was counted at least ten times. V gene TRBV18 combines with J gene TRBJ2-5; maybe TRBD1 (5 bases). The CDR3 is made up of 14 amino acids. V lost 3 bases, J lost 1 base, and 9 bases lay in between. Germline V gene lookup returns CDR1 KGHSH and CDR2 LQKENI. The CDR3 here is CASSPLTAQETQYF. CDR3 sequence (DNA): TGTGCCAGCTCACCGTTGACAGCCCAAGAGACCCAGTACTTC.